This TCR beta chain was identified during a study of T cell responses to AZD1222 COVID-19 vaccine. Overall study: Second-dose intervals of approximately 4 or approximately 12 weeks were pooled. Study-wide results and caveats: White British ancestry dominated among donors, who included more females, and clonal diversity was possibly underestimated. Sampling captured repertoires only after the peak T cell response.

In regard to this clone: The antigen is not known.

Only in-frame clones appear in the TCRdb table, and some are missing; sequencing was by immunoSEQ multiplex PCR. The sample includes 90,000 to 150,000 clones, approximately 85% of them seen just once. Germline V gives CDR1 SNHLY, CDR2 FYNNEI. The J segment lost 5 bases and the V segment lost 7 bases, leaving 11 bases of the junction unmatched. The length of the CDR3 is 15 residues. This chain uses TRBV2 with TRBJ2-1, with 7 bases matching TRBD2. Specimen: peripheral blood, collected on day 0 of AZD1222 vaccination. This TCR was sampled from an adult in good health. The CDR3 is CASIRYPGGNNEQFF. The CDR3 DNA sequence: TGTGCCAGCATCAGGTACCCGGGGGGTAACAATGAGCAGTTCTTC.